Each of the 23 T cell receptor beta chains below was sequenced from the same sample in a study of control samples from healthy donors and cancer patients. Clones were read by immunoSEQ multiplex PCR, and TCRdb kept only the in-frame ones, dropping some. The sample contains about 130,000 clones, about 88% of which appear only once. The sample was blood. Receptor source: a man aged 50-60 years in good health.

This clone showed up just once. V gene TRBV6-5 combines with J gene TRBJ1-3, with a possible D match to TRBD1 (5 bases). V was pared by 4 bases and J by 0 bases, with 10 bases between. Germline V CDR1 and CDR2: MNHEY, SVGAGI. CDR3 size: 15 residues. The CDR3 here is CASSSGRPSGNTIYF. DNA of the CDR3: TGTGCCAGCAGTTCGGGACGGCCCTCTGGAAACACCATATATTTT.

The J gene is TRBJ1-1, the V gene TRBV27; D might be TRBD1 (6 bases). There are 17 residues in the CDR3. Germline V gene data show CDR1 as MNHEY and CDR2 as SMNVEV (reference sequence). V dropped 0 bases and J dropped 0 bases, with 14 bases sitting between them. In DNA, the CDR3 is TGTGCCAGCAGTTTATCCCTCCAGGGGCTTATGAACACTGAAGCTTTCTTT. Translating it yields CASSLSLQGLMNTEAFF.

This clone occurred once. V is TRBV6-5 and J is TRBJ2-7; TRBD2 matches at 11 bases. Germline V gene lookup returns CDR1 MNHEY and CDR2 SVGAGI. J was trimmed by 4 bases and V by 6 bases; bases with no gene match: 8. This CDR3 has 15 amino acids. The CDR3 DNA reads as TGTGCCAGCAGCCTTAGCGGGGGGGCTGCGTACGAGCAGTACTTC. Translated: CASSLSGGAAYEQYF.

The chain links TRBV5-1 to TRBJ1-5; D may be TRBD1 (6 bases). Per germline, CDR1 SGHRS and CDR2 YFSETQ. This CDR3 is built from 14 residues. Trimming cost V 4 bases and J 6 bases, with 14 bases left between them. The CDR3 sequence is CASSMEGGTQPQHF. For the CDR3, the DNA is TGCGCCAGCAGCATGGAGGGGGGCACTCAGCCCCAGCATTTT.

This chain uses TRBV4-1 with TRBJ2-5; D might be TRBD2 (5 bases). Trimming stripped 2 bases from V and 3 bases from J, with 16 bases between. From germline, CDR1 is MGHRA and CDR2 YSYEKL. The CDR3 is made up of 16 amino acids. The CDR3 region is CASSQFQGSHKETQYF. The CDR3, as DNA: TGCGCCAGCAGCCAATTCCAAGGGAGCCACAAAGAGACCCAGTACTTC.

CDR3 sequence (DNA): TGTGCCAGCAGTCCCAACAGGGGGCAGGGGGATGAGCAGTTCTTC. This encodes CASSPNRGQGDEQFF. V gene TRBV27 combines with J gene TRBJ2-1, with 9 bases matching TRBD1. The length of the CDR3 is 15 residues. Trimming removed 5 bases from V and 8 bases from J; junction bases left unmatched: 10. Germline CDR1 MNHEY, CDR2 SMNVEV (reference sequence).

The chain employs TRBV19 and TRBJ2-3; 10 bases align to TRBD1. Trimming at V came to 4 bases and at J to 6 bases, leaving 4 bases not matched to a gene. CDR1 is LNHDA and CDR2 is SQIVND in the germline V gene (reference sequence). This CDR3 region has 14 residues. CDR3 sequence reads: CASSTGQGRDTQYF. CDR3 DNA: TGTGCCAGTAGTACGGGACAGGGGAGGGATACGCAGTATTTT.

J is TRBJ1-6 and V is TRBV28; the D is unclear. Germline CDR1 reads MDHEN; CDR2 reads SYDVKM. V was trimmed by 8 bases and J by 0 bases, leaving 20 bases between them. This CDR3 region has 18 residues. Here the CDR3 reads CASLASTSPSSYNSPLHF. The CDR3 nucleotides read TGTGCCAGCCTTGCGTCTACTTCGCCCAGCTCCTATAATTCACCCCTCCACTTT.

The rearrangement joins TRBV9 to TRBJ2-1; D may match TRBD1 or TRBD2 (6 bases each). Trimming stripped 0 bases from V and 5 bases from J, with 15 bases between. The CDR3 runs to 16 residues. In germline, CDR1 is SGDLS, CDR2 YYNGEE. CDR3 amino acids: CASSVEARGAHNEQFF. The DNA of the CDR3 is TGTGCCAGCAGCGTAGAGGCGAGGGGGGCACACAATGAGCAGTTCTTC. The full variable domain, in which reference TRBV9 and TRBJ2-1 provide the parts outside the CDR3, is DSGVTQTPKHLITATGQRVTLRCSPRSGDLSVYWYQQSLDQGLQFLIQYYNGEERAKGNILERFSAQQFPDLHSELNLSSLELGDSALYFCASSVEARGAHNEQFFGPGTRLTVL.

The chain combines TRBV7-9 with TRBJ2-7, with 10 bases fitting TRBD1. Germline CDR1 is SEHNR and CDR2 is FQNEAQ (reference sequence). This CDR3 is 15 amino acids long. After removal of 6 bases from V and 3 bases from J, the junction contained 8 bases not matched to a gene. The CDR3 sequence: CASSYLTGGLYEQYF. In nucleotides, the CDR3 is TGTGCCAGCAGTTACCTGACAGGGGGCCTCTACGAGCAGTACTTC.

The rearrangement joins TRBV28 to TRBJ1-3; no definite D call. This CDR3 region has 14 residues. V lost 5 bases and J lost 4, with 12 bases in between. The germline V gene has CDR1 MDHEN and CDR2 SYDVKM. The CDR3 DNA reads TGTGCCAGCAGTCCCGGGTTTTCGGGAAACACCATATATTTT. Translated, it gives CASSPGFSGNTIYF.

This clone was recorded only once. J is TRBJ1-3 and V is TRBV2; no reliable D call. The germline gives CDR1 SNHLY, CDR2 FYNNEI. The CDR3 is 15 amino acids. V lost 9 bases and J 3 bases, leaving 18 bases between the germline ends. The DNA for the CDR3 is TGTGCCAGTAGAATTCGGACGGACCTTGGAAACACCATATATTTT. Amino acids: CASRIRTDLGNTIYF. The whole variable domain, filled in from reference TRBV2 and TRBJ1-3, reads EPEVTQTPSHQVTQMGQEVILRCVPISNHLYFYWYRQILGQKVEFLVSFYNNEISEKSEIFDDQFSVERPDGSNFTLKIRSTKLEDSAMYFCASRIRTDLGNTIYFGEGSWLTVV.

The rearrangement uses TRBV24-1 and TRBJ2-5; D is possibly TRBD2 (5 bases). The CDR3 spans 14 residues. The V gene lost 0 bases and the J gene lost 5 bases, with 9 bases spanning the gap. The germline CDR1 and CDR2 sequences are KGHDR and SFDVKD. CDR3 region: CATSDLEGTETQYF. The DNA of the CDR3 is TGTGCCACCAGTGATTTGGAGGGAACGGAGACCCAGTACTTC.

The rearrangement joins TRBV7-2 to TRBJ1-2, with a weak D call TRBD1 (5 bases). Germline V gene sequence: CDR1 SGHTA, CDR2 FQGNSA. The germline V and J ends were trimmed by 0 bases and 4 bases, with 15 bases remaining between them. The CDR3 is 16 residues long. The CDR3 bases are TGTGCCAGCAGCTTAGCTTGGGGGGGGAAGTCCTATGGCTACACCTTC. Encoded protein: CASSLAWGGKSYGYTF.

The gene calls are TRBV3-1 (or the pseudogene TRBV3-2) and TRBJ2-3; D may be TRBD2 (5 bases). Germline V gene data show CDR1 as LGHDT and CDR2 as YNNKEL (reference sequence). Between the trimmed V and J ends, which lost 1 base and 3 bases, there was a span of 11 bases. This CDR3 is built from 15 residues. CDR3 in DNA: TGTGCCAGCAGCCAAGCCAGGACTTTTACAGATACGCAGTATTTT. Residues: CASSQARTFTDTQYF.

This clone was seen a single time. V gene TRBV5-6 combines with J gene TRBJ1-1, with 8 bases matching TRBD1. The CDR3 covers 14 residues. Per the germline V gene, CDR1 is SGHDT and CDR2 is YYEEEE. With 0 bases clipped from V and 5 bases from J, the junction kept 3 bases outside the gene matches. CDR3 region: CASSLGTGGTEAFF. Here the CDR3 DNA reads TGTGCCAGCAGCTTGGGAACAGGGGGGACTGAAGCTTTCTTT.

The rearrangement joins TRBV7-9 to TRBJ2-1, with 8 bases lining up with TRBD2. In germline, CDR1 is SEHNR, CDR2 FQNEAQ (reference sequence). This CDR3 comprises 16 residues. J was trimmed by 5 bases and V by 6 bases; bases with no gene match: 12. CDR3 amino acids: CASRVDWGLEDNEQFF. In nucleotides, the CDR3 is TGTGCCAGCAGAGTGGATTGGGGACTAGAAGACAATGAGCAGTTCTTC.

This clone was observed once. The gene calls are TRBV28 and TRBJ1-2; no clear D. Per germline, CDR1 MDHEN and CDR2 SYDVKM. Between the trimmed V and J ends, which lost 3 bases and 5 bases, there was a span of 13 bases. CDR3 length equals 14 residues. In DNA, the CDR3 is TGTGCCAGCAGTTTCCCAGGCGAAGCTTATGGCTACACCTTC. Translation gives CASSFPGEAYGYTF.

The chain uses TRBV5-1 and TRBJ2-2; TRBD1 is a possible D gene (5 bases). The V end was cut by 8 bases, the J end by 6 bases, with 11 bases between. From germline, CDR1 is SGHRS and CDR2 YFSETQ. This CDR3 has 12 amino acids. The CDR3 protein is CASQQGSGELFF. The CDR3 nucleotides are TGCGCCAGTCAGCAGGGTTCCGGGGAGCTGTTTTTT.

This chain uses TRBV5-1 with TRBJ1-4, with TRBD1 matching 9 bases. CDR1 and CDR2 from the germline V gene are SGHRS and YFSETQ. The CDR3 extends over 19 amino acids. V was pared by 4 bases and J by 7 bases, with 20 bases of the junction left unmatched. CDR3 nucleotide sequence: TGCGCCAGCAGCCTTACTCCGGGACAGGGATATGAATTAGGTGAAAAACTGTTTTTT. This gives the protein CASSLTPGQGYELGEKLFF.

The rearrangement joins TRBV7-2 to TRBJ2-3, with 9 bases that match TRBD2. CDR1 is SGHTA, CDR2 FQGNSA, per germline. The CDR3 is made up of 15 amino acids. Trimming took 2 bases from V and 0 from J; bases not matched to a gene: 0. CDR3 sequence: CASSLLAGSTDTQYF. The DNA for the CDR3 is TGTGCCAGCAGCTTACTAGCGGGGAGCACAGATACGCAGTATTTT. The entire variable domain, with the rest obtained from reference TRBV7-2 and TRBJ2-3, is as follows: GAGVSQSPSNKVTEKGKDVELRCDPISGHTALYWYRQSLGQGLEFLIYFQGNSAPDKSGLPSDRFSAERTGGSVSTLTIQRTQQEDSAVYLCASSLLAGSTDTQYFGPGTRLTVL.

This chain connects TRBV27 to TRBJ2-7; D gene unclear. CDR1 MNHEY and CDR2 SMNVEV come from the germline V gene (reference sequence). V was clipped by 0 bases and J by 7 bases, with 10 bases between them. The CDR3 totals 13 residues. DNA for the CDR3: TGTGCCAGCAGTTTATCCCGGCAGACAGAGCAGTACTTC. Translating it yields CASSLSRQTEQYF.

The gene calls are TRBV7-2 and TRBJ2-1; 10 nucleotides agree with TRBD2. This CDR3 region has 16 residues. V trimming: 7 bases; J trimming: 4 bases; junction bases outside the gene matches: 10. From germline, CDR1 is SGHTA and CDR2 FQGNSA. The DNA of the CDR3 is TGTGCCAGCACGAGCGGGGGGGCCGGTGGATACAATGAGCAGTTCTTC. It is translated as CASTSGGAGGYNEQFF.